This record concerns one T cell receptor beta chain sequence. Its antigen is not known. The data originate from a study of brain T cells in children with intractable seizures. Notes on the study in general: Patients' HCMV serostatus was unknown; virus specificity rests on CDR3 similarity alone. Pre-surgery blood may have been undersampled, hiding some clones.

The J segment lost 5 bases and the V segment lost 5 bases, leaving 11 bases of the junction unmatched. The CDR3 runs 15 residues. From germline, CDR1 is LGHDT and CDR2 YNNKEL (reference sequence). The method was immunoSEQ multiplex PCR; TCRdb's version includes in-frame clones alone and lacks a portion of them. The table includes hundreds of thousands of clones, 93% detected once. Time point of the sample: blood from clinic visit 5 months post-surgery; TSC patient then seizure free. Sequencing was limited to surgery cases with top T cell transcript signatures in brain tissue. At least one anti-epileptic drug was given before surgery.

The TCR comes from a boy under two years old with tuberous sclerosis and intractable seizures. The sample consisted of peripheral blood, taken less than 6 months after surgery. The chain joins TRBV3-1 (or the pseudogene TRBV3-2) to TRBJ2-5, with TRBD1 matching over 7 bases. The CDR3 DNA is TGTGCCAGCAGCGGTGAGACAGGGAATCGTGAGACCCAGTACTTC. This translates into CASSGETGNRETQYF.